This T cell receptor beta chain was recorded in a study of T-cell memory formation after mild COVID-19. This clonotype was counted a few times. Its target is unknown. MiXCR, run by TCRdb on the 5' RACE reads, gives a single entry per CDR3 protein. The table has hundreds of thousands of distinct CDR3 sequences, approximately 15% seen once; the top ten hold around 22%. CDR1 MNHNY and CDR2 SVGAGI come from the germline V gene (reference sequence). The CDR3 has 14 amino acids. The V and J ends lost 6 bases and 1 base respectively, with 13 bases between them. The study, taken as a whole, reports: Among contracting clones, CD4+ were mainly CM/EM and CD8+ enriched in EMRA.

V is TRBV6-6 and J is TRBJ2-7; TRBD1 might be the D (5 bases). The sequencing input was PBMCs or a T cell subset sorted from them (not recorded which). The receptor was isolated from a young man who had mild COVID-19 (a few samples of this study predate the infection). Cell type and time point are not known. The CDR3, as DNA: TGTGCCAGCAGCCTAGGGGCGGAGTCCTACGAGCAGTACGTC. Protein: CASSLGAESYEQYV.